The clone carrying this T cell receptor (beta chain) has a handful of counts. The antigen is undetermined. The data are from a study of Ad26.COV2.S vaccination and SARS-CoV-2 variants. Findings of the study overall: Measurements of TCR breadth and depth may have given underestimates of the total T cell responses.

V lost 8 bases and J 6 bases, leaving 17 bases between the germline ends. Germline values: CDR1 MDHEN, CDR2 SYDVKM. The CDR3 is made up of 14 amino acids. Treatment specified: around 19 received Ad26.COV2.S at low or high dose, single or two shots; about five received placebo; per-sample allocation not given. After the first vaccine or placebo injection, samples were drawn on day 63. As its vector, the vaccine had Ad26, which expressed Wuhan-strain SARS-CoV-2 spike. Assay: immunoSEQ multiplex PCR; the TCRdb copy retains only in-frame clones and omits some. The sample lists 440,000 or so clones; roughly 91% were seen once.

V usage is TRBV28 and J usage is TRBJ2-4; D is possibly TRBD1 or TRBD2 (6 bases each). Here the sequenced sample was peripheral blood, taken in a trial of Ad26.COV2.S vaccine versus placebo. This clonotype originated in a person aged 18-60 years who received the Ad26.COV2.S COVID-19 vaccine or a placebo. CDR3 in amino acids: CASLKGRGGNIQYF. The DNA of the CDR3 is TGTGCCAGCCTTAAGGGCAGGGGAGGAAACATTCAGTACTTC.